In its sample, the clone carrying this T cell receptor beta chain was seen a few times. This entry is derived from a study of beta chain features in type 1 diabetes. Every sorted population was more than 95% pure. Expressed TCRB transcripts were sequenced because the entire RNA isolate underwent reverse transcription. Naive, central memory and regulatory T cell samples yielded about 4 million reads on average. Sequencing used immunoSEQ multiplex PCR; TCRdb keeps in-frame clones, though not all of them. The sample holds 430,000 or so clones, about an eighth seen once. V shed 6 bases and J shed 8 bases, with 13 bases lying between them. Germline V gene data show CDR1 as SEHNR and CDR2 as FQNEAQ (reference sequence). The CDR3 length is 12 residues.

This clonotype originated in a woman aged 18-30 years in good health. Sample: naive CD4+ T cells from blood. The chain carries TRBV7-9 and TRBJ1-2, with a possible D match to TRBD1 (6 bases). CDR3 amino acids: CASRSGASGYTF. The CDR3 DNA reads as TGTGCCAGCAGATCAGGGGCGTCCGGCTACACCTTC. Variable domain in full (rest from reference TRBV7-9 and TRBJ1-2): DTGVSQNPRHKITKRGQNVTFRCDPISEHNRLYWYRQTLGQGPEFLTYFQNEAQLEKSRLLSDRFSAERPKGSFSTLEIQRTEQGDSAMYLCASRSGASGYTFGSGTRLTVV.